This entry lists 30 T cell receptor beta chains sequenced from one sample in a study of identical twins. TCRdb itself ran the 5' RACE reads through MiXCR, one entry per CDR3 protein. The sample consists of approximately 210,000 distinct CDR3 sequences, more than 15% of them appearing once. The data also belong to a second study, concerning T cells expressing NK-cell markers.

Sequencing was performed on CD8+ T cells sorted from blood. The receptors stem from a woman aged 18-29 years in good health.

This clonotype occurred once. The CDR3 loop is CASSTDSLTQYF. CDR3 DNA: TGTGCCAGCAGCACGGACAGTCTAACGCAGTATTTT. The chain combines TRBV7-2 with TRBJ2-3; a possible D gene is TRBD1 (6 bases). Germline V gene lookup returns CDR1 SGHTA and CDR2 FQGNSA. CDR3 length: 12 amino acids. V gave up 5 bases and J gave up 9 bases, with 12 bases separating them.

The V call is TRBV6-5, the J call TRBJ2-3, with D unresolved. The CDR3 has 17 amino acids. Germline V CDR1 and CDR2: MNHEY, SVGAGI. Trimming cost V 6 bases and J 4 bases, with 23 bases left between them. The CDR3 coding sequence is TGTGCCAGCAGCTCCTCTAAGGGTCGGGTGTGGCCAGATACGCAGTATTTT. This translates into CASSSSKGRVWPDTQYF.

The gene calls are TRBV5-1 and TRBJ2-7, with TRBD2 matching 8 bases. CDR1 and CDR2 from the germline V gene are SGHRS and YFSETQ. CDR3 length: 13 residues. The ends lost 7 bases at V and 3 bases at J; junction bases unmatched: 6. CDR3 sequence: CASPGGANYEQYF. The CDR3 DNA reads as TGCGCCAGCCCCGGGGGGGCCAACTACGAGCAGTACTTC.

This clonotype occurred a few times. This rearrangement joins TRBV5-1 to TRBJ2-5; D is perhaps TRBD1 (5 bases). The CDR3 extends over 13 amino acids. V was shortened by 6 bases and J by 7 bases, with 16 bases between the two germline ends. Germline CDR1 reads SGHRS; CDR2 reads YFSETQ. CDR3 nucleotides: TGCGCCAGCAAGTCCGAGACAAGGGGGACCCAGTACTTC. Encoded protein: CASKSETRGTQYF.

This chain links TRBV12-5 with TRBJ2-6; no definite D call. The germline V gene has CDR1 LGHNT and CDR2 FRNRAP. CDR3 length: 13 residues. V was pared by 6 bases and J by 2 bases, with 5 bases between. CDR3 DNA sequence: TGTGCTAGTGGGGACCCTGGGGCCAACGTCCTGACTTTC. Translating it yields CASGDPGANVLTF.

This clonotype was detected a few times. V gene TRBV7-2 combines with J gene TRBJ2-1, with 11 nucleotides matching TRBD2. CDR3 length: 15 amino acids. The V and J ends lost 5 bases and 9 bases, in that order; junction bases with no gene match: 9. The V gene's germline CDR1 is SGHTA and CDR2 FQGNSA. CDR3 sequence (DNA): TGTGCCAGCAGCCAGGAACCCGGGACTAGCGGTGAGCAGTTCTTC. This codes for CASSQEPGTSGEQFF. Based on the CDR3 plus reference TRBV7-2 and TRBJ2-1, the full variable domain is GAGVSQSPSNKVTEKGKDVELRCDPISGHTALYWYRQSLGQGLEFLIYFQGNSAPDKSGLPSDRFSAERTGGSVSTLTIQRTQQEDSAVYLCASSQEPGTSGEQFFGPGTRLTVL.

This chain uses TRBV20-1 with TRBJ2-7; TRBD1 is a possible D gene (6 bases). The CDR3 length is 12 residues. Germline lookup yields CDR1 DFQATT and CDR2 SNEGSKA (reference sequence). V was trimmed by 1 base and J by 4 bases, leaving 8 bases between them. CDR3 protein: CSARGTAYEQYF. The CDR3 DNA follows: TGCAGTGCTAGAGGGACAGCATACGAGCAGTACTTC.

This clonotype has ten or more counts. The V and J genes are TRBV29-1 and TRBJ2-3; tentatively, D is TRBD2 (10 bases). Looked up from germline, CDR1 is SQVTM and CDR2 is ANQGSEA. This CDR3 is built from 18 residues. V was trimmed by 4 bases and J by 0 bases, leaving 23 bases between them. Written as DNA, the CDR3 is TGCAGCGTTGCCGGGACAGGGATACTAGCGGGAAGCACAGATACGCAGTATTTT. Residues: CSVAGTGILAGSTDTQYF.

This clonotype was observed a handful of times. This chain joins TRBV7-9 and TRBJ2-1; no reliable D call. The CDR3 sequence is 16 residues long. V was clipped by 5 bases and J by 0 bases, with 14 bases between them. The germline V gene encodes CDR1 SEHNR and CDR2 FQNEAQ (reference sequence). The CDR3, as DNA: TGTGCCAGCAGCGAAACACGTCGGAGCTCCTACAATGAGCAGTTCTTC. It is translated as CASSETRRSSYNEQFF.

V usage is TRBV12-3 or TRBV12-4 and J usage is TRBJ2-7; 10 bases are a match to TRBD2. The CDR3 has 15 amino acids. V lost 6 bases to trimming and J lost 1 base; unmatched junction nucleotides: 6. The CDR3 region is CASRLAGELSYEQYF. The CDR3 DNA reads as TGTGCCAGCAGGCTAGCGGGAGAGCTTTCCTACGAGCAGTACTTC.

This clonotype was seen once. V usage is TRBV7-7 and J usage is TRBJ2-5; either TRBD1 or TRBD2 may fit D (5 bases each). The germline CDR1 and CDR2 sequences are SSHAT and FNYEAQ (reference sequence). CDR3 length: 14 residues. The V end was cut by 1 base, the J end by 4 bases, with 10 bases between. The CDR3 region is CASSLVSGTETQYF. CDR3 nucleotides: TGTGCCAGCAGCTTAGTCTCAGGGACAGAGACCCAGTACTTC.

This clonotype was found many times. This rearrangement joins TRBV11-2 to TRBJ2-5, with D perhaps matching TRBD1 or TRBD2 (5 bases each). Germline V gives CDR1 SGHAT, CDR2 FQNNGV. The CDR3 consists of 15 residues. V gave up 5 bases and J gave up 2 bases, with 15 bases separating them. The CDR3 coding sequence is TGTGCCAGCAGCCTCGGACTGGGGCAGCAAGAGACCCAGTACTTC. Residues: CASSLGLGQQETQYF.

The chain has TRBV24-1 and TRBJ2-4; TRBD1 matches 12 bases. Germline V lookup: CDR1 KGHDR, CDR2 SFDVKD. With 4 bases clipped from V and 1 base from J, the junction kept 10 bases outside the gene matches. The CDR3 length is 19 residues. CDR3 region: CATSDRPGQGAVAKNIQYF. The CDR3 nucleotides read TGTGCCACCAGTGACCGACCGGGACAGGGGGCGGTGGCCAAAAACATTCAGTACTTC.

This clonotype was seen a few times. J is TRBJ2-5 and V is TRBV12-3 or TRBV12-4; 7 bases are shared with TRBD2. This CDR3 region has 14 residues. Losses at the gene ends were 3 bases for V and 7 bases for J; bases not matched to a gene: 8. The CDR3 reads CASSFGGGGGTQYF. CDR3 DNA sequence: TGTGCCAGCAGTTTCGGAGGCGGGGGTGGGACCCAGTACTTC.

This clonotype was seen a handful of times. The junction departs from germline at one end; a sequencing error may be responsible. The chain has TRBV20-1 and TRBJ2-7, with TRBD1 as a possible D gene (6 bases). The CDR3 is 13 residues long. The germline V gene has CDR1 DFQATT and CDR2 SNEGSKA (reference sequence). CDR3 sequence reads: CSAYRAPSNEQYF. The DNA for the CDR3 is TGCAGTGCTTACAGGGCCCCCTCCAACGAGCAGTACTTC.

This clonotype has only a few counts. The V call is TRBV10-3, the J call TRBJ2-7; D could derive from TRBD1 or TRBD2 (6 bases each). Germline CDR1 reads ENHRY; CDR2 reads SYGVKD. Trimming took 2 bases from V and 3 from J, leaving 23 bases between them. CDR3 length: 18 residues. CDR3 region: CAISEPESLAGQDYEQYF. The CDR3 DNA reads TGTGCCATCAGTGAGCCAGAGAGCTTGGCGGGACAAGACTACGAGCAGTACTTC.

The CDR3 region has the DNA TGCAGTGCTAGCTGGGTGGGTTCCTACGAGCAGTACTTC. Protein sequence: CSASWVGSYEQYF. The V gene is TRBV20-1, the J gene TRBJ2-7; D remains unclear. Trimming shortened V by 3 bases and J by 1 base, and 10 bases separated the two germline ends. The germline gives CDR1 DFQATT, CDR2 SNEGSKA (reference sequence). CDR3 length: 13 amino acids.

This clonotype was observed a handful of times. The chain uses TRBV19 and TRBJ1-2; the D is unclear. CDR3 length equals 13 residues. CDR1 LNHDA and CDR2 SQIVND come from the germline V gene (reference sequence). V was trimmed by 6 bases and J by 4 bases, leaving 12 bases between them. The CDR3 DNA reads TGTGCCAGTAGCCCCAGTATCGTCTATGGCTACACCTTC. Translation: CASSPSIVYGYTF.

The chain links TRBV20-1 to TRBJ2-7; TRBD1 agrees at 8 bases. The CDR3 is made up of 14 amino acids. V lost 5 bases, J lost 2 bases, and 8 bases stayed unmatched. CDR1 and CDR2 from the germline V gene are DFQATT and SNEGSKA (reference sequence). CDR3 nucleotide sequence: TGCAGTGCTTTCGACCGGGACAGGCCCTACGAGCAGTACTTC. Translating it yields CSAFDRDRPYEQYF.

This clonotype was found a few times. The chain has TRBV6-4 and TRBJ1-1; no reliable D call. The CDR3 spans 14 residues. Germline values: CDR1 MRHNA, CDR2 SNTAGT. V gave up 3 bases and J gave up 1 base, with 9 bases separating them. CDR3 DNA sequence: TGTGCCAGCAGTGAAGGACGGGGGAACACTGAAGCTTTCTTT. Its protein is CASSEGRGNTEAFF.

V gene TRBV23-1 combines with J gene TRBJ2-5; D may be TRBD2 (6 bases). TRBV23-1 has ORF status, its function being uncertain. CDR3 length: 9 amino acids. V lost 11 bases to trimming and J lost 5 bases, with 6 bases between them. The DNA for the CDR3 is TGCGCCGCGGGGGAGACCCAGTACTTC. Its translation is CAAGETQYF.

This clonotype was counted only a few times. V is TRBV11-2 and J is TRBJ2-7, with D possibly called TRBD1 or TRBD2 (5 bases each). The ends were cut back, 5 bases at V and 2 bases at J, with 13 bases in the middle. The germline gives CDR1 SGHAT, CDR2 FQNNGV. The CDR3 covers 14 residues. CDR3 region: CASSTWDRAYEQYF. The CDR3, as DNA: TGTGCCAGCAGCACCTGGGACCGAGCCTACGAGCAGTACTTC.

The genes are TRBV7-9 and TRBJ2-1, with D perhaps given as TRBD1 or TRBD2 (6 bases each). Trimming pared 3 bases from V and 4 bases from J, leaving 10 bases between. Looked up from germline, CDR1 is SEHNR and CDR2 is FQNEAQ (reference sequence). The CDR3 is made up of 14 amino acids. The CDR3 DNA is TGTGCCAGCAGCTTCGAGGGGGGATACAATGAGCAGTTCTTC. Its translation: CASSFEGGYNEQFF. Full variable domain (missing parts from reference TRBV7-9 and TRBJ2-1): DTGVSQNPRHKITKRGQNVTFRCDPISEHNRLYWYRQTLGQGPEFLTYFQNEAQLEKSRLLSDRFSAERPKGSFSTLEIQRTEQGDSAMYLCASSFEGGYNEQFFGPGTRLTVL.

The chain links TRBV7-2 to TRBJ2-3; the D call may be TRBD1 or TRBD2 (5 bases each). Germline V gene lookup returns CDR1 SGHTA and CDR2 FQGNSA. The CDR3 has 17 amino acids. Trimming took off 11 bases at V and 0 bases at J, with 24 bases between the two ends. CDR3 region: CARSGLWGEGSTDTQYF. Written as DNA, the CDR3 is TGTGCCCGCTCGGGGTTGTGGGGCGAAGGGAGCACAGATACGCAGTATTTT.

The chain carries TRBV6-1 and TRBJ2-1, with 8 bases matching TRBD2. Germline V gene data show CDR1 as MNHNS and CDR2 as SASEGT. J lost 1 base, V lost 5 bases, and 4 bases had no gene match. The CDR3 has 15 amino acids. The CDR3 region is CASSPRGGSYNEQFF. CDR3 DNA sequence: TGTGCCAGCAGTCCCCGGGGGGGTTCCTACAATGAGCAGTTCTTC.

As concerns this clonotype: One junction end does not reproduce the germline sequence, and a read error may be involved. J is TRBJ2-4 and V is TRBV4-3; TRBD2 agrees at 10 bases. The CDR3 is 16 amino acids. CDR1 LGHNA and CDR2 YSLEER come from the germline V gene. CDR3 amino acids: CASSTRTSGAKSIQYF. Written as DNA, the CDR3 is TGCGCCAGCAGCACCCGGACTAGCGGAGCTAAAAGCATTCAGTACTTC.

This clonotype was recorded at least ten times. The chain recombines TRBV27 with TRBJ2-7; D is unresolved. Trimming cost V 1 base and J 3 bases, with 7 bases left between them. The CDR3 sequence is 13 residues long. The germline CDR1 and CDR2 sequences are MNHEY and SMNVEV (reference sequence). The CDR3 loop is CASSLLVDYEQYF. CDR3 nucleotide sequence: TGTGCCAGCAGTTTATTGGTGGACTACGAGCAGTACTTC.

V usage is TRBV7-9 and J usage is TRBJ2-1; maybe TRBD1 (6 bases). The germline V gene has CDR1 SEHNR and CDR2 FQNEAQ (reference sequence). V was clipped by 1 base and J by 9 bases, with 10 bases between them. This CDR3 contains 13 residues. CDR3 sequence (DNA): TGTGCCAGCAGCTTAGTACAGGGCACTGAGCAGTTCTTC. As protein: CASSLVQGTEQFF.

This clonotype was detected many times. The chain has TRBV6-4 and TRBJ2-6, with D hard to call. CDR3 size: 14 residues. CDR1 and CDR2 (germline): MRHNA, SNTAGT. V was cut by 5 bases and J by 2 bases, with 7 bases left in between. Here the CDR3 reads CASSNAAGANVLTF. DNA of the CDR3: TGTGCCAGCAGTAACGCGGCTGGGGCCAACGTCCTGACTTTC.

A few counts support this clonotype. J is TRBJ2-5 and V is TRBV3-1; 9 bases agree with TRBD2. The CDR3 totals 16 residues. V was pared by 6 bases and J by 1 base, with 9 bases of the junction left unmatched. Germline V gene lookup returns CDR1 LGHDT and CDR2 YNNKEL (reference sequence). CDR3 DNA: TGTGCCAGCAGTGTTAGCGGGAGTAGAGGCCAAGAGACCCAGTACTTC. Translated: CASSVSGSRGQETQYF.